These 28 T cell receptor beta chains originate from one sample sequenced in a study of T-cell reconstitution after alpha-beta-depleted transplantation in children (TCRdb year 2016). The sample's treatment or condition label, in plain terms: allogeneic hematopoietic cell transplantation with graft depleted of TCRalphabeta T cells and CD19 B cells. Libraries were prepared through PCR. Sequencing instrument: Illumina HiSeq 2500. TCR library preparation used molecular barcoding, with unique molecular identifiers applied to normalize quantification of the TCRbeta repertoire. Clones were called with MiXCR by TCRdb after fastp trimmed the public reads at Q25, and only in-frame beta chains were retained. Under each unique CDR3 protein, matching rows form one entry showing the most common genes and DNA. The sample table shows about 250,000 distinct CDR3 sequences, and more than 20% are seen once. The top ten hold about 4.8% of the sample.

The material was PBMCs, mostly from graft donor cells, obtained 360 days after TCRalphabeta/CD19-depleted stem cell transplant. Receptors originate from a female patient aged 2-9 years who had a stem cell transplant for congenital amegakaryocytic thrombocytopenia, so the T cells may come from the graft donor.

The rearrangement uses TRBV20-1 and TRBJ2-1; 7 positions agree with TRBD2. The V gene's germline CDR1 is DFQATT and CDR2 SNEGSKA (reference sequence). The CDR3 covers 16 residues. Trimming removed 0 bases from V and 4 bases from J; junction bases left unmatched: 9. CDR3 protein: CSARDGEGGDYNEQFF. The CDR3 nucleotides are TGCAGTGCTAGAGATGGGGAGGGAGGGGATTACAATGAGCAGTTCTTC.

As DNA, the CDR3 is TGTGCCACCAGTGATTGGACTAGCGGGGGGGCCGCAGATACGCAGTATTTT. Residues: CATSDWTSGGAADTQYF. The V and J genes are TRBV24-1 and TRBJ2-3; TRBD2 aligns across 15 bases. With V trimmed by 2 bases and J by 4 bases, 3 bases remained unmatched. This CDR3 has 17 residues. Germline V CDR1 and CDR2: KGHDR, SFDVKD.

This CDR3 reads CASHQGVDEQYF. The CDR3 DNA follows: TGTGCCAGCCATCAGGGGGTAGACGAGCAGTACTTC. The rearrangement uses TRBV7-8 and TRBJ2-7; 7 bases agree with TRBD1. The CDR3 sequence is 12 residues long. V trimming: 8 bases; J trimming: 5 bases; junction bases outside the gene matches: 6. Germline V gene data show CDR1 as SGHVS and CDR2 as FQNEAQ.

The chain has TRBV10-3 and TRBJ2-5, with TRBD2 identical over 8 bases. Looked up from germline, CDR1 is ENHRY and CDR2 is SYGVKD. The CDR3 has 13 residues. Trimming cost V 7 bases and J 1 base; bases outside gene matches: 2. The CDR3 DNA is TGTGCCATCACGGGGGGGCTCCAAGAGACCCAGTACTTC. Encoded protein: CAITGGLQETQYF.

J is TRBJ2-2 and V is TRBV12-3 or TRBV12-4; TRBD1 is a possible D gene (5 bases). The CDR3 contains 13 residues. The V gene lost 8 bases and the J gene lost 5 bases, with 12 bases spanning the gap. In DNA form, the CDR3 reads TGTGCCAGCCGGCCCGACAGAACCGGGGAGCTGTTTTTT. It encodes CASRPDRTGELFF.

V gene TRBV7-2 combines with J gene TRBJ2-1, with D unclear. Trimming stripped 0 bases from V and 10 bases from J, with 13 bases between. The length of the CDR3 is 14 residues. CDR1 and CDR2 from the germline V gene are SGHTA and FQGNSA. CDR3 region: CASSLASRVLEQFF. The CDR3 region has the DNA TGTGCCAGCAGCTTAGCTAGTCGGGTCCTGGAGCAGTTCTTC. Full variable domain (remainder filled in from reference TRBV7-2 and TRBJ2-1): GAGVSQSPSNKVTEKGKDVELRCDPISGHTALYWYRQSLGQGLEFLIYFQGNSAPDKSGLPSDRFSAERTGGSVSTLTIQRTQQEDSAVYLCASSLASRVLEQFFGPGTRLTVL.

This clonotype was recorded a few times. The chain has TRBV20-1 and TRBJ2-1; 16 bases are a match to TRBD2. V shed 3 bases, J shed 4 bases, and the junction held 3 bases outside the gene matches. This CDR3 region has 16 residues. From germline, CDR1 is DFQATT and CDR2 SNEGSKA (reference sequence). In nucleotides, the CDR3 is TGCAGTGCTAGGGGGACTAGCGGGGGGGATTACAATGAGCAGTTCTTC. This translates into CSARGTSGGDYNEQFF.

V and J are TRBV2 and TRBJ2-7; D gene uncertain. From germline, CDR1 is SNHLY and CDR2 FYNNEI. The CDR3 is made up of 13 amino acids. Trimming removed 6 bases from V and 7 bases from J, with 16 bases in between. The CDR3 DNA reads as TGTGCCAGCAGGAATCGGGCAGGAGATGAGCAGTACTTC. This encodes CASRNRAGDEQYF.

This clonotype was recorded a few times. V gene TRBV28 combines with J gene TRBJ2-1, with D hard to call. The CDR3 has 12 amino acids. Trimming removed 5 bases from V and 1 base from J, with 3 bases in between. Germline loops: CDR1 MDHEN, CDR2 SYDVKM. The CDR3 DNA reads TGTGCCAGCAGTGGGTCCTACAATGAGCAGTTCTTC. Amino acid sequence: CASSGSYNEQFF.

This clonotype was picked up a small number of times. The chain is built from TRBV30 and TRBJ2-7; D perhaps matches TRBD1 (5 bases). CDR3 size: 11 residues. The germline V and J ends were trimmed by 6 bases and 4 bases, with 10 bases remaining between them. Germline V gene data show CDR1 as GTSNPN and CDR2 as SVGIG (reference sequence). CDR3 region: CACDSHYEQYF. DNA of the CDR3: TGTGCCTGTGACAGTCATTACGAGCAGTACTTC.

The rearrangement uses TRBV3-1 and TRBJ1-1, with a possible D match to TRBD1 (5 bases). In germline, CDR1 is LGHDT, CDR2 YNNKEL (reference sequence). The CDR3 is made up of 14 amino acids. V was pared by 4 bases and J by 4 bases, with 13 bases between. The CDR3 spells CASSPGATATEAFF. CDR3 nucleotides: TGTGCCAGCAGCCCCGGGGCCACGGCCACTGAAGCTTTCTTT.

The DNA for the CDR3 is TGTGCCAGCAGTCCCGGGAGGGGCCTTACGCAGTATTTT. It codes for CASSPGRGLTQYF. The chain is built from TRBV6-1 and TRBJ2-3; 8 nucleotides match TRBD2. The germline V gene encodes CDR1 MNHNS and CDR2 SASEGT. This CDR3 has 13 residues. V lost 5 bases, J lost 8 bases, and 6 bases stayed unmatched.

V and J are TRBV6-5 and TRBJ2-5, with 10 nucleotides matching TRBD2. There are 15 residues in the CDR3. Germline V gene data show CDR1 as MNHEY and CDR2 as SVGAGI. The V and J ends lost 5 bases and 5 bases, in that order; junction bases with no gene match: 8. CDR3 protein: CASSQRGGHEETQYF. The CDR3 DNA follows: TGTGCCAGCAGTCAGCGGGGGGGCCACGAGGAGACCCAGTACTTC.

The chain recombines TRBV10-2 with TRBJ2-3; D may be TRBD1 (5 bases). V lost 4 bases, J lost 2 bases, and 13 bases lay in between. Germline assignment: CDR1 WSHSY and CDR2 SAAADI. The CDR3 totals 15 residues. The CDR3 DNA reads as TGCGCCAGCAGTGCGACGGGCGGACACACAGATACGCAGTATTTT. Translation gives CASSATGGHTDTQYF.

This clonotype turned up a few times. The genes are TRBV6-5 and TRBJ1-4; the match to TRBD1 covers 7 bases. The ends lost 0 bases at V and 6 bases at J; junction bases unmatched: 4. The CDR3 length is 15 residues. The germline gives CDR1 MNHEY, CDR2 SVGAGI. Here the CDR3 DNA reads TGTGCCAGCAGTTACTCGAGTCAGGGGGATGAAAAACTGTTTTTT. This encodes CASSYSSQGDEKLFF.

This clonotype was found a few times. The J gene is TRBJ2-7, the V gene TRBV6-5; no reliable D call. V gave up 0 bases and J gave up 0 bases, with 9 bases separating them. CDR3 size: 15 residues. Germline CDR1 reads MNHEY; CDR2 reads SVGAGI. In DNA, the CDR3 is TGTGCCAGCAGTTACTCGTGGCCAGCCTCCTACGAGCAGTACTTC. It codes for CASSYSWPASYEQYF.

The J gene is TRBJ2-7, the V gene TRBV7-9; possible D gene TRBD2, 7 bases. Germline values: CDR1 SEHNR, CDR2 FQNEAQ (reference sequence). This CDR3 contains 14 residues. Trimming took 7 bases from V and 3 from J, leaving 16 bases between them. The CDR3 loop reads CASTQGRDNYEQYF. In DNA, the CDR3 is TGTGCCAGCACTCAGGGGAGGGACAACTACGAGCAGTACTTC.

The V gene is TRBV7-2, the J gene TRBJ2-7; D not certain. Germline V gene sequence: CDR1 SGHTA, CDR2 FQGNSA. Trimming removed 1 base at V and 13 bases at J, with 11 bases between. The CDR3 has 11 residues. DNA of the CDR3: TGTGCCAGCAGCTTAGGGGGTCCCCACTACTTC. Translated, it gives CASSLGGPHYF.

This clonotype appeared a few times. The chain links TRBV3-1 to TRBJ2-3, with 9 nucleotides matching TRBD2. CDR1 and CDR2 from the germline V gene are LGHDT and YNNKEL (reference sequence). The CDR3 has 17 amino acids. Germline trimming cut 4 bases from V and 1 base from J; bases unmatched to any gene: 9. CDR3 amino acids: CASSPNSGGPRTDTQYF. The CDR3 region has the DNA TGTGCCAGCAGCCCTAATAGCGGGGGCCCTCGCACAGATACGCAGTATTTT.

This clonotype was observed a few times. The rearrangement joins TRBV11-2 to TRBJ2-1; D perhaps matches TRBD2 (7 bases). Germline CDR1 SGHAT, CDR2 FQNNGV. This CDR3 comprises 15 residues. The germline V and J ends were trimmed by 1 base and 6 bases, with 13 bases remaining between them. CDR3: CASSLGGGAGNEQFF. The CDR3 DNA follows: TGTGCCAGCAGCTTAGGAGGGGGGGCCGGCAATGAGCAGTTCTTC.

J is TRBJ2-3 and V is TRBV30; D unresolved. V was cut by 2 bases and J by 6 bases, with 9 bases left in between. CDR3 length: 12 residues. Germline V gene sequence: CDR1 GTSNPN, CDR2 SVGIG (reference sequence). The DNA of the CDR3 is TGTGCCTGGAGTCTTCGGTGGGATACGCAGTATTTT. It specifies CAWSLRWDTQYF.

The chain carries TRBV7-2 and TRBJ2-2; no clear D. V was cut by 7 bases and J by 0 bases, with 6 bases left in between. Germline CDR1 SGHTA, CDR2 FQGNSA. This CDR3 contains 13 residues. The DNA for the CDR3 is TGTGCCAGCACCCGCCCGAACACCGGGGAGCTGTTTTTT. It translates to CASTRPNTGELFF.

This clonotype occurred a few times. The V and J genes are TRBV7-9 and TRBJ2-7, with D perhaps TRBD1 or TRBD2 (6 bases each). V dropped 0 bases and J dropped 0 bases, with 15 bases sitting between them. Germline CDR1 is SEHNR and CDR2 is FQNEAQ (reference sequence). CDR3 length: 17 amino acids. CDR3 nucleotides: TGTGCCAGCAGCTTAGCAAAACAGGGAGGAGCCTCCTACGAGCAGTACTTC. Amino acids: CASSLAKQGGASYEQYF. Variable domain in full (rest from reference TRBV7-9 and TRBJ2-7): DTGVSQNPRHKITKRGQNVTFRCDPISEHNRLYWYRQTLGQGPEFLTYFQNEAQLEKSRLLSDRFSAERPKGSFSTLEIQRTEQGDSAMYLCASSLAKQGGASYEQYFGPGTRLTVT.

The chain joins TRBV27 to TRBJ2-7; 7 bases map to TRBD1. The CDR3 is made up of 16 amino acids. Per the germline V gene, CDR1 is MNHEY and CDR2 is SMNVEV (reference sequence). Trimming took 5 bases from V and 4 from J; bases not matched to a gene: 14. CDR3 region: CASSHGTAWGLYEQYF. The CDR3 bases are TGTGCCAGCAGTCACGGGACAGCCTGGGGTTTGTACGAGCAGTACTTC.

CDR3 nucleotides: TGCGCCAGCAGCAGCACCGGGGAGCTGTTTTTT. It specifies CASSSTGELFF. The V call is TRBV10-2, the J call TRBJ2-2, with D unclear. The CDR3 sequence is 11 residues long. Between the trimmed V and J ends, which lost 6 bases and 4 bases, there was a span of 3 bases. Germline V gene sequence: CDR1 WSHSY, CDR2 SAAADI.

Only one count was recorded for this clonotype. This chain links TRBV4-1 with TRBJ2-2, with D uncertain. Deletions cut 1 base from V and 4 bases from J, with 10 bases between. Germline CDR1 is MGHRA and CDR2 is YSYEKL. The CDR3 is 15 residues long. The CDR3 coding sequence is TGCGCCAGCAGCCAAGCGGTCTGGGCCACCGGGGAGCTGTTTTTT. Its translation is CASSQAVWATGELFF.

This clonotype was seen just once. This chain connects TRBV20-1 to TRBJ2-3; D is possibly TRBD1 (6 bases). The J call is doubtful: the DNA matches TRBJ1-5 better. Germline CDR1 DFQATT, CDR2 SNEGSKA (reference sequence). The CDR3 has 17 residues. DNA of the CDR3: TGCAGTGCTGACCACGCCTCCGGGACATACAGCACAGATACGCAGCATTTT. Protein sequence: CSADHASGTYSTDTQHF.

In its sample, this clonotype was seen a few times. Written as DNA, the CDR3 is TGCGCCAGCAGCTGGGACACCGGGGAGCTGTTTTTT. This gives the protein CASSWDTGELFF. The chain carries TRBV5-1 and TRBJ2-2; the D is unclear. The V gene's germline CDR1 is SGHRS and CDR2 YFSETQ. The CDR3 is made up of 12 amino acids. V was cut by 3 bases and J by 3 bases, with 3 bases left in between. Full variable domain (outside the CDR3, taken from reference TRBV5-1 and TRBJ2-2): KAGVTQTPRYLIKTRGQQVTLSCSPISGHRSVSWYQQTPGQGLQFLFEYFSETQRNKGNFPGRFSGRQFSNSRSEMNVSTLELGDSALYLCASSWDTGELFFGEGSRLTVL.